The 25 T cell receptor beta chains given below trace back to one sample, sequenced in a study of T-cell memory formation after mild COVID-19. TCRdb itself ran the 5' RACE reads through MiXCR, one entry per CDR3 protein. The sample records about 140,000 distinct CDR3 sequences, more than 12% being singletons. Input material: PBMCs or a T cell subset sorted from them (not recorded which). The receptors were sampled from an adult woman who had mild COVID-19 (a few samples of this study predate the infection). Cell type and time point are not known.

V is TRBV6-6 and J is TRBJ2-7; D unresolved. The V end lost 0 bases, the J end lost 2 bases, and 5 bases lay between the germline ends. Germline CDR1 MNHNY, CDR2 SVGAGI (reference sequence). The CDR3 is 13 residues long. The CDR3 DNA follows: TGTGCCAGCAGTTACTCGAATGCCTACGAGCAGTACTTC. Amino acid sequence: CASSYSNAYEQYF.

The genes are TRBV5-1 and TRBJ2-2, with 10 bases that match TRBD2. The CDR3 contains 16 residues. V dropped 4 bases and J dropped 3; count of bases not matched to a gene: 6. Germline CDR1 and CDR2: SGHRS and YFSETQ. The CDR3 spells CASSPGLAVDTGELFF. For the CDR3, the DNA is TGCGCCAGCAGCCCTGGACTAGCGGTCGACACCGGGGAGCTGTTTTTT.

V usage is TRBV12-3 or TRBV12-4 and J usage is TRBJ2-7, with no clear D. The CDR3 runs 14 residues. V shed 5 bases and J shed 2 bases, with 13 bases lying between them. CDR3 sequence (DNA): TGTGCCAGCAGTCGGACGGACGCAGCCTACGAGCAGTACTTC. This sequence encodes CASSRTDAAYEQYF.

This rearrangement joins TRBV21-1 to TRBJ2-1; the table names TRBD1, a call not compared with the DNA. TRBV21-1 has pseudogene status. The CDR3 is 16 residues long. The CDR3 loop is CASSKEDRNRYNEQFF. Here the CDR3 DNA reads TGTGCCAGCAGCAAAGAAGACAGAAACAGGTACAATGAGCAGTTCTTC.

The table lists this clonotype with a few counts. CDR3 residues: CSATGASSYNEQFF. CDR3 sequence (DNA): TGCAGCGCCACAGGGGCTAGCTCCTACAATGAGCAGTTCTTC. The chain uses TRBV29-1 and TRBJ2-1; TRBD1 matches 7 bases. J was trimmed by 0 bases and V by 7 bases; bases with no gene match: 6. This CDR3 comprises 14 residues. Germline lookup yields CDR1 SQVTM and CDR2 ANQGSEA.

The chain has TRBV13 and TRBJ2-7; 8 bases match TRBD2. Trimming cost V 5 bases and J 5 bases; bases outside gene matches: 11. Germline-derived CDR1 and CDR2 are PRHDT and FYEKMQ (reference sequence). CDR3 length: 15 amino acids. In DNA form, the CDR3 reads TGTGCCAGCAGCACGGGGCGGGGGGCTGTGGACGAGCAGTACTTC. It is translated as CASSTGRGAVDEQYF.

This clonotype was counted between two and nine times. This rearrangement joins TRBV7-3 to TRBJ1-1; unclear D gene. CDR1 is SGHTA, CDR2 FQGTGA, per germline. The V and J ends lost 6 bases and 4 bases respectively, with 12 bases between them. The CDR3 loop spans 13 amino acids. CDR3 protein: CASRKGLSTEAFF. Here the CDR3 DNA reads TGTGCCAGCAGGAAGGGTCTCTCCACTGAAGCTTTCTTT.

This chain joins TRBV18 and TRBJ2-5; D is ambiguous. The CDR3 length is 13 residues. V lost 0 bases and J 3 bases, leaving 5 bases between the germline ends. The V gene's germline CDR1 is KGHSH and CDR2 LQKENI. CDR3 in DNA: TGTGCCAGCTCACCACCACAGAAAGAGACCCAGTACTTC. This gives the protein CASSPPQKETQYF.

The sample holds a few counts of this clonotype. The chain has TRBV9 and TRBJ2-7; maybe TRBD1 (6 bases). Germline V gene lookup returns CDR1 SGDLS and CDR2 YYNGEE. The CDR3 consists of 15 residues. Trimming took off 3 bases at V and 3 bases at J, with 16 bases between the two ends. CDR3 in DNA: TGTGCCAGCAGCGCACAGGGCGGCTTTGGCTACGAGCAGTACTTC. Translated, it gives CASSAQGGFGYEQYF.

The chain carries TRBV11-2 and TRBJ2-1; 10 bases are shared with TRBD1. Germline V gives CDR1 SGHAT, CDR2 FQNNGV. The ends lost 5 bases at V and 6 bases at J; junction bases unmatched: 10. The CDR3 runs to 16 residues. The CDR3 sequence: CASSPSTGGGFNEQFF. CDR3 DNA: TGTGCCAGCAGCCCGTCGACAGGGGGCGGGTTCAATGAGCAGTTCTTC.

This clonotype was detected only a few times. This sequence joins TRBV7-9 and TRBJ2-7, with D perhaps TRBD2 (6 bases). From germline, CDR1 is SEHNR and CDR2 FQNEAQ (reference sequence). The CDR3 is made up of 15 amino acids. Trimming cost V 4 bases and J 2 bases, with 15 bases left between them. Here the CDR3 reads CASSSPGTPAYEQYF. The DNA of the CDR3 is TGTGCCAGCAGCTCCCCCGGGACTCCGGCCTACGAGCAGTACTTC.

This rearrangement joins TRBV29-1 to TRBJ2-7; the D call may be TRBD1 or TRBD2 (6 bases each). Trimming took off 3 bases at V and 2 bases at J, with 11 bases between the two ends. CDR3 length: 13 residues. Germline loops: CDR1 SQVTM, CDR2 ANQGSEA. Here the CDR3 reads CSVEGGVPYEQYF. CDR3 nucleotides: TGCAGCGTTGAGGGGGGCGTACCCTACGAGCAGTACTTC.

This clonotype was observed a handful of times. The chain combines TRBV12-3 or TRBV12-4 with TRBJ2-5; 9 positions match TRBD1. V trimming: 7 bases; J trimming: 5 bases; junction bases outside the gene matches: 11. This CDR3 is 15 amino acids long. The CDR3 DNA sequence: TGTGCCAGCACCCAGGGGACAGGGATAAGGGAGACCCAGTACTTC. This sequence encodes CASTQGTGIRETQYF.

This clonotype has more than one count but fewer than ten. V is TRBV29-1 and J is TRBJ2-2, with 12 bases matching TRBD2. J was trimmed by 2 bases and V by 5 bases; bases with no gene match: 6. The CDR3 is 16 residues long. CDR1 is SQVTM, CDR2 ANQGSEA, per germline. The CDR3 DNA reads TGCAGCGTTCTGACTAGCGGGGGACTAAACACCGGGGAGCTGTTTTTT. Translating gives CSVLTSGGLNTGELFF.

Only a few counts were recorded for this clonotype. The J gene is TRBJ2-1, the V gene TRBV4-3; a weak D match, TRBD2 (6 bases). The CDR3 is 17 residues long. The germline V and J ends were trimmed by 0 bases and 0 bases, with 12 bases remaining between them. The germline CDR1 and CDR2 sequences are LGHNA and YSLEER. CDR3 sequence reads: CASSQDYLARSYNEQFF. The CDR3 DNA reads TGCGCCAGCAGCCAAGATTATCTAGCGCGCTCCTACAATGAGCAGTTCTTC.

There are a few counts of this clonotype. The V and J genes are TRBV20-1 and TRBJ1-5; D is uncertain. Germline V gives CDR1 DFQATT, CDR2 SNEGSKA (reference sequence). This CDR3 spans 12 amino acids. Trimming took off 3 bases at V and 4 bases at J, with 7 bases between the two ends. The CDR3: CSASRSNQPQHF. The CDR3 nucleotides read TGCAGTGCTAGCCGGTCAAATCAGCCCCAGCATTTT.

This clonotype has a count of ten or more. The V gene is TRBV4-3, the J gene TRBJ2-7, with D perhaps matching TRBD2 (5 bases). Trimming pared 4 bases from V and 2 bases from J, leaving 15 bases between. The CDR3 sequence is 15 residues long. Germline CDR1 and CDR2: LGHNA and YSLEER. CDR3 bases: TGCGCCAGCAGCCCCCGGCGAGCGGCAACCTACGAGCAGTACTTC. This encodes CASSPRRAATYEQYF.

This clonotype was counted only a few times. The CDR3: CASSAPPSSYEQYF. CDR3 nucleotide sequence: TGTGCCAGCAGTGCCCCTCCGAGCTCCTACGAGCAGTACTTC. The J gene is TRBJ2-7, the V gene TRBV28, with D uncertain. Trimming removed 5 bases from V and 0 bases from J, with 11 bases in between. Looked up from germline, CDR1 is MDHEN and CDR2 is SYDVKM. The CDR3 has 14 residues.

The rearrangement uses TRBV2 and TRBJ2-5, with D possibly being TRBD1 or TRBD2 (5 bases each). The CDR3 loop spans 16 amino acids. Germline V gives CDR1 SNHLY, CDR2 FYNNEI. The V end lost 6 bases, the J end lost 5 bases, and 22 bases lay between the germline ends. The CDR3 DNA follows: TGTGCCAGCAGCCCCCGATCGAGGGCCTGGGGGGAGACCCAGTACTTC. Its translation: CASSPRSRAWGETQYF. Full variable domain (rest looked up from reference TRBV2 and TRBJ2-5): EPEVTQTPSHQVTQMGQEVILRCVPISNHLYFYWYRQILGQKVEFLVSFYNNEISEKSEIFDDQFSVERPDGSNFTLKIRSTKLEDSAMYFCASSPRSRAWGETQYFGPGTRLLVL.

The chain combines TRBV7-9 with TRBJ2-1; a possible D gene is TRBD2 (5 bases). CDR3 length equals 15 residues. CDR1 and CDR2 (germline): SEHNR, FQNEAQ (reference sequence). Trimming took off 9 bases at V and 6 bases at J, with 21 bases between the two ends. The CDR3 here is CASSGPGGGANEQFF. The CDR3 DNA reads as TGTGCCAGTTCCGGTCCGGGCGGAGGCGCCAATGAGCAGTTCTTC. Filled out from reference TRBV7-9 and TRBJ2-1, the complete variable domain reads DTGVSQNPRHKITKRGQNVTFRCDPISEHNRLYWYRQTLGQGPEFLTYFQNEAQLEKSRLLSDRFSAERPKGSFSTLEIQRTEQGDSAMYLCASSGPGGGANEQFFGPGTRLTVL.

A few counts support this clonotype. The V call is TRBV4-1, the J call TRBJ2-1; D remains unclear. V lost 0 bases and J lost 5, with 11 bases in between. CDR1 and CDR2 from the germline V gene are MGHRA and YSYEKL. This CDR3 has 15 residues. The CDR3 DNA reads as TGCGCCAGCAGCCAAGATATAGGGCTAAACAATGAGCAGTTCTTC. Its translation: CASSQDIGLNNEQFF.

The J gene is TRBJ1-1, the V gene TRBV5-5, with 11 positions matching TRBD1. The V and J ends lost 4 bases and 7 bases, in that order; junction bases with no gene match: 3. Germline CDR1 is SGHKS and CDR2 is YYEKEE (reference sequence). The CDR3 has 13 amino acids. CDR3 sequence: CASSPGTGGEAFF. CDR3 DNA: TGTGCCAGCAGCCCCGGGACAGGGGGTGAAGCTTTCTTT.

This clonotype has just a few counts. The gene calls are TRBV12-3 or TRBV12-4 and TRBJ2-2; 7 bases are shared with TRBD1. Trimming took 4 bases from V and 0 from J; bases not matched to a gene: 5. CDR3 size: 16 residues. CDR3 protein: CASSSGQVTNTGELFF. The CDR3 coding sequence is TGTGCCAGCAGTTCTGGACAGGTGACGAACACCGGGGAGCTGTTTTTT.

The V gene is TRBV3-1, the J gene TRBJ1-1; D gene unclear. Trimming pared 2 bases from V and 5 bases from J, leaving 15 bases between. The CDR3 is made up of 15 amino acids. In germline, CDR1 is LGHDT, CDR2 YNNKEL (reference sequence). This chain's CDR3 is CASSQTSHAETEAFF. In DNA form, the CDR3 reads TGTGCCAGCAGCCAAACAAGTCATGCCGAAACTGAAGCTTTCTTT.

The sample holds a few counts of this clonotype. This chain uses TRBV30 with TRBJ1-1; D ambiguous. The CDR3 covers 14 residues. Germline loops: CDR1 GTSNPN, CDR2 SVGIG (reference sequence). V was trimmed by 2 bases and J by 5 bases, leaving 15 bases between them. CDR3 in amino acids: CAWSYFGGRTEAFF. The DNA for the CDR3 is TGTGCCTGGAGTTACTTTGGCGGGAGGACTGAAGCTTTCTTT. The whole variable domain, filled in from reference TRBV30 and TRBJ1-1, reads SQTIHQWPATLVQPVGSPLSLECTVEGTSNPNLYWYRQAAGRGLQLLFYSVGIGQISSEVPQNLSASRPQDRQFILSSKKLLLSDSGFYLCAWSYFGGRTEAFFGQGTRLTVV.